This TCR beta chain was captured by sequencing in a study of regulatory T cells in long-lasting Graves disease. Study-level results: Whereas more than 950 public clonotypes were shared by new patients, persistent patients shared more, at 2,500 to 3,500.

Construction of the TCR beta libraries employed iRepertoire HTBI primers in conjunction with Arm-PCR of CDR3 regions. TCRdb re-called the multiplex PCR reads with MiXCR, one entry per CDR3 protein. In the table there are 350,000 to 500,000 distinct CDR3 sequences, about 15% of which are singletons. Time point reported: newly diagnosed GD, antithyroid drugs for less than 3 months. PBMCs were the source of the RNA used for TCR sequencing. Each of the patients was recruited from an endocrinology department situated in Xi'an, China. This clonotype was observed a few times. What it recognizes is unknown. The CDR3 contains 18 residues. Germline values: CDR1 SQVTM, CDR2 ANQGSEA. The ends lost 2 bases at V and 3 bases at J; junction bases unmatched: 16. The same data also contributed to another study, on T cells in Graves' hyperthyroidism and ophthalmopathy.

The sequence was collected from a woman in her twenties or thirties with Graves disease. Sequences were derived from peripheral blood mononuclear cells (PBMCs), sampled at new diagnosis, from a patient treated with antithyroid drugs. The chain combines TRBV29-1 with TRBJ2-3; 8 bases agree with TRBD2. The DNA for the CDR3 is TGCAGCGTTGAAATGACGAGCGGAGCGGGAGTGGTAACAGATACGCAGTATTTT. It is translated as CSVEMTSGAGVVTDTQYF.